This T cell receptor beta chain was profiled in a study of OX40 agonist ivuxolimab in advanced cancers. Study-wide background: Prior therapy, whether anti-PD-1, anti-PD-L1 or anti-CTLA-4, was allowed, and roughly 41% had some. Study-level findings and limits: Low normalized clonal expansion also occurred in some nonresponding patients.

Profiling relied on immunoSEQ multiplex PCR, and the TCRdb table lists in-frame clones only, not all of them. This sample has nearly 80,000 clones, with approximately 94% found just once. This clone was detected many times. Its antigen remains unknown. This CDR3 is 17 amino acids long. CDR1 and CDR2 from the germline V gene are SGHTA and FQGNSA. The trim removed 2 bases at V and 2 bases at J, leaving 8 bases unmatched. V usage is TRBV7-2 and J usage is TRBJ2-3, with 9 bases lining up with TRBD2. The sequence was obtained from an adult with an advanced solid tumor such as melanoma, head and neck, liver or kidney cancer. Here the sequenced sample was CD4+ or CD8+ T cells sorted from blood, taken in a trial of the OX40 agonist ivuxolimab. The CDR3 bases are TGTGCCAGCAGCTTACTAGCGGGGAGGGCCGTCACAGATACGCAGTATTTT. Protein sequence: CASSLLAGRAVTDTQYF.